This TCR beta chain is from a study of beta chain features in type 1 diabetes. Study results and limitations: Although PCR might favor shorter templates, it would do so equally in patients and controls. People with Type 1 diabetes carried modestly yet significantly shorter TCRB CDR3s in all four CD4+ subsets.

What was sequenced were expressed TCRB transcripts, since all of the isolated RNA had been reverse transcribed. Sequenced naive, central memory and regulatory T cell samples produced an average of around 3.5 million reads. Assay used: immunoSEQ multiplex PCR; TCRdb lists only in-frame clones, some missing. This table holds under 300,000 clones, around 24% found once. About this clone itself: Antigen unknown.

V was cut by 5 bases and J by 4 bases, with 14 bases left in between. This CDR3 has 13 amino acids. Per the germline V gene, CDR1 is GTSNPN and CDR2 is SVGIG (reference sequence). The chain combines TRBV30 with TRBJ1-1; D not resolved. The sequencing input was naive CD4+ T cells from blood. The source of this sequence is a woman in her thirties with type 1 diabetes. The CDR3 coding sequence is TGTGCCTGGTTAAGGAGGGCGGGCACTGAAGCTTTCTTT. It encodes CAWLRRAGTEAFF.